These 26 T cell receptor beta chains originate from one sample sequenced in a study of T cell responses to AZD1222 COVID-19 vaccine. Sequencing used immunoSEQ multiplex PCR; TCRdb keeps in-frame clones, though not all of them. The sample lists more than 110,000 clones, 88% seen once, with around 3.5% in the top ten. The specimen comprised peripheral blood, sampled on day 0 of AZD1222 vaccination. These TCRs come from an adult in good health.

The V call is TRBV6-6, the J call TRBJ2-5, with unresolved D. With 2 bases removed from V and 3 bases from J, the gap between germline ends came to 13 bases. Looked up from germline, CDR1 is MNHNY and CDR2 is SVGAGI (reference sequence). The length of the CDR3 is 15 residues. CDR3 loop: CASSYQVTSEETQYF. In DNA, the CDR3 is TGTGCCAGCAGTTACCAGGTTACATCGGAAGAGACCCAGTACTTC.

The rearrangement uses TRBV28 and TRBJ2-1, with 7 bases matching TRBD2. The ends lost 8 bases at V and 5 bases at J; junction bases unmatched: 9. The CDR3 covers 14 residues. CDR1 MDHEN and CDR2 SYDVKM come from the germline V gene. CDR3 amino acids: CASRSGLGHNEQFF. The CDR3 bases are TGTGCCAGCCGGAGCGGACTAGGTCACAATGAGCAGTTCTTC.

J is TRBJ2-7 and V is TRBV27; 10 bases agree with TRBD2. The germline V gene encodes CDR1 MNHEY and CDR2 SMNVEV (reference sequence). The CDR3 loop spans 14 amino acids. V shed 8 bases and J 1 base; nucleotides not matched to a gene: 5. CDR3 DNA: TGTGCCAGCTCCTTTAGCGGGGGGTCCTACGAGCAGTACTTC. Translation: CASSFSGGSYEQYF.

The genes are TRBV5-1 and TRBJ1-5, with 7 bases fitting TRBD1. With V trimmed by 4 bases and J by 5 bases, 6 bases remained unmatched. The CDR3 extends over 14 amino acids. From germline, CDR1 is SGHRS and CDR2 YFSETQ. The CDR3 sequence: CASSPGTGDQPQHF. CDR3 DNA: TGCGCCAGCAGCCCCGGTACAGGGGATCAGCCCCAGCATTTT.

This chain uses TRBV19 with TRBJ1-2, with D perhaps TRBD1 (5 bases). The CDR3 runs to 15 residues. Looked up from germline, CDR1 is LNHDA and CDR2 is SQIVND (reference sequence). With 4 bases removed from V and 4 bases from J, the gap between germline ends came to 16 bases. CDR3 region: CASSTEGSGGYGYTF. The CDR3 bases are TGTGCCAGTAGTACCGAAGGGTCTGGGGGCTATGGCTACACCTTC.

This clone was picked up one time. The CDR3 sequence is CASSVAGTPGANEQFF. Written as DNA, the CDR3 is TGTGCCAGCAGCGTAGCTGGGACTCCCGGGGCTAATGAGCAGTTCTTC. The chain is built from TRBV9 and TRBJ2-1, with a weak D call TRBD2 (6 bases). The CDR3 length is 16 residues. V lost 0 bases to trimming and J lost 7 bases, with 17 bases between them. From germline, CDR1 is SGDLS and CDR2 YYNGEE.

The rearrangement links TRBV2 to TRBJ1-1; D is unclear. CDR1 SNHLY and CDR2 FYNNEI come from the germline V gene. The CDR3 consists of 13 residues. Trimming removed 8 bases from V and 5 bases from J, with 15 bases in between. This CDR3 reads CASPRRVGTEAFF. The CDR3 bases are TGTGCCAGCCCCCGGAGGGTGGGGACTGAAGCTTTCTTT. The whole variable domain, remainder taken from reference TRBV2 and TRBJ1-1, is EPEVTQTPSHQVTQMGQEVILRCVPISNHLYFYWYRQILGQKVEFLVSFYNNEISEKSEIFDDQFSVERPDGSNFTLKIRSTKLEDSAMYFCASPRRVGTEAFFGQGTRLTVV.

V is TRBV19 and J is TRBJ1-4; D gene uncertain. Germline-derived CDR1 and CDR2 are LNHDA and SQIVND (reference sequence). CDR3 size: 13 residues. V lost 2 bases and J lost 7, with 8 bases in between. The CDR3 nucleotides are TGTGCCAGTAGTATATACGGGGTTGAAAAACTGTTTTTT. This codes for CASSIYGVEKLFF.

J is TRBJ1-6 and V is TRBV4-1, with D uncertain. The CDR3 extends over 15 amino acids. V was trimmed by 6 bases and J by 0 bases, leaving 9 bases between them. Germline CDR1 and CDR2: MGHRA and YSYEKL. CDR3 nucleotide sequence: TGCGCCAGCAGTCCCTCTAGCTCCTATAATTCACCCCTCCACTTT. Its translation: CASSPSSSYNSPLHF.

The gene calls are TRBV30 and TRBJ2-1; TRBD2 matches at 10 bases. The CDR3 spans 16 residues. The junction had 16 bases not matched to a gene; V was cut back by 7 bases and J by 7 bases. Per germline, CDR1 GTSNPN and CDR2 SVGIG (reference sequence). The CDR3 DNA follows: TGTGCCTCGGTCTCTACTAGCGGGAAAGGGTATAATGAGCAGTTCTTC. Protein sequence: CASVSTSGKGYNEQFF.

This clone was seen a few times. The V and J genes are TRBV19 and TRBJ1-4; maybe TRBD1 (5 bases). V shed 5 bases and J shed 5 bases, with 18 bases lying between them. The CDR3 spans 16 residues. Germline V gene sequence: CDR1 LNHDA, CDR2 SQIVND (reference sequence). The CDR3 here is CASSHIDWDGNEKLFF. The CDR3 coding sequence is TGTGCCAGTAGTCATATAGATTGGGACGGAAATGAAAAACTGTTTTTT.

The V call is TRBV7-9, the J call TRBJ2-7; D remains ambiguous. CDR1 and CDR2 (germline): SEHNR, FQNEAQ (reference sequence). V was trimmed by 3 bases and J by 0 bases, leaving 6 bases between them. This CDR3 spans 13 amino acids. The CDR3 nucleotides read TGTGCCAGCAGCTTCTCGAGCTCCTACGAGCAGTACTTC. Translating gives CASSFSSSYEQYF.

The count of this clone is one. The chain is built from TRBV29-1 and TRBJ1-4; 9 bases fit TRBD1. Germline CDR1 reads SQVTM; CDR2 reads ANQGSEA. Losses at the gene ends were 7 bases for V and 2 bases for J; bases not matched to a gene: 11. The CDR3 extends over 16 amino acids. In DNA, the CDR3 is TGCAGCGCCGATTGGACAGGGGTGTGTACTAATGAAAAACTGTTTTTT. It is translated as CSADWTGVCTNEKLFF.

This sequence joins TRBV19 and TRBJ1-5; weak D call: TRBD1 (6 bases). Germline V gene sequence: CDR1 LNHDA, CDR2 SQIVND (reference sequence). The CDR3 length is 16 residues. V gave up 5 bases and J gave up 2 bases, with 16 bases separating them. This CDR3 reads CASSVLQGEGNQPQHF. The CDR3, as DNA: TGTGCCAGTAGTGTCCTACAGGGAGAAGGCAATCAGCCCCAGCATTTT. The whole variable domain, remainder taken from reference TRBV19 and TRBJ1-5, is DGGITQSPKYLFRKEGQNVTLSCEQNLNHDAMYWYRQDPGQGLRLIYYSQIVNDFQKGDIAEGYSVSREKKESFPLTVTSAQKNPTAFYLCASSVLQGEGNQPQHFGDGTRLSIL.

The chain is built from TRBV6-5 and TRBJ2-3, with TRBD1 identical over 8 bases. Germline CDR1 MNHEY, CDR2 SVGAGI. The CDR3 runs 15 residues. The V segment lost 5 bases and the J segment 2 bases; nucleotides outside the gene matches: 6. CDR3 DNA sequence: TGTGCCAGCAGTCAGGGGGCCCTTTCCACAGATACGCAGTATTTT. Translating gives CASSQGALSTDTQYF.

This clone was detected only once. The chain joins TRBV5-1 to TRBJ1-1, with D hard to call. With 1 base removed from V and 4 bases from J, the gap between germline ends came to 11 bases. CDR1 and CDR2 from the germline V gene are SGHRS and YFSETQ. The CDR3 totals 14 residues. The CDR3 sequence is CASSLWSTTTEAFF. CDR3 DNA sequence: TGCGCCAGCAGCTTGTGGAGCACAACCACTGAAGCTTTCTTT.

The chain has TRBV12-3 or TRBV12-4 and TRBJ2-2; no firm D call. The CDR3 loop spans 13 amino acids. V was cut by 5 bases and J by 5 bases, with 9 bases left in between. The CDR3 sequence is CASSRHNTGELFF. CDR3 DNA sequence: TGTGCCAGCAGTCGTCACAATACCGGGGAGCTGTTTTTT.

V gene TRBV30 combines with J gene TRBJ1-2; D remains ambiguous. CDR1 and CDR2 (germline): GTSNPN, SVGIG (reference sequence). Between the trimmed V and J ends, which lost 8 bases and 1 base, there was a span of 17 bases. The CDR3 spans 14 residues. The CDR3 spells CAGPSARNNYGYTF. CDR3 bases: TGTGCCGGACCCTCCGCGAGAAATAACTATGGCTACACCTTC.

The J gene is TRBJ1-2, the V gene TRBV29-1; D unclear. The germline CDR1 and CDR2 sequences are SQVTM and ANQGSEA. V lost 3 bases, J lost 8 bases, and 16 bases lay in between. The CDR3 is 13 amino acids. The chain's CDR3 is CSVEWRVRGGYTF. DNA of the CDR3: TGCAGCGTTGAGTGGAGGGTGAGAGGGGGCTACACCTTC.

V and J are TRBV19 and TRBJ2-2; 15 bases line up with TRBD2. The CDR3 has 20 residues. V was clipped by 6 bases and J by 4 bases; unmatched bases: 15. Germline V gene sequence: CDR1 LNHDA, CDR2 SQIVND (reference sequence). The CDR3 reads CASSRQAGGLAGGRTGELFF. The CDR3 DNA follows: TGTGCCAGTAGCCGACAGGCGGGGGGACTAGCGGGAGGCCGCACCGGGGAGCTGTTTTTT.

This sequence joins TRBV10-2 and TRBJ1-1, with 9 nucleotides matching TRBD1. CDR3 length: 13 residues. After removal of 7 bases from V and 5 bases from J, the junction contained 5 bases not matched to a gene. Germline V gene lookup returns CDR1 WSHSY and CDR2 SAAADI. DNA for the CDR3: TGCGCCAGCACGGGACAGGGAGCAACTGAAGCTTTCTTT. Translation: CASTGQGATEAFF.

This rearrangement joins TRBV30 to TRBJ1-6; D is perhaps TRBD1 (5 bases). This CDR3 is 15 amino acids long. Germline CDR1 is GTSNPN and CDR2 is SVGIG (reference sequence). Trimming removed 2 bases from V and 9 bases from J, with 17 bases in between. CDR3 protein: CAWSPPGDQSSPLHF. DNA of the CDR3: TGTGCCTGGAGTCCCCCTGGGGACCAGAGTTCACCCCTCCACTTT. The full variable domain, rest sourced from reference TRBV30 and TRBJ1-6, is SQTIHQWPATLVQPVGSPLSLECTVEGTSNPNLYWYRQAAGRGLQLLFYSVGIGQISSEVPQNLSASRPQDRQFILSSKKLLLSDSGFYLCAWSPPGDQSSPLHFGNGTRLTVT.

The V and J genes are TRBV18 and TRBJ1-3; D is unresolved. Germline lookup yields CDR1 KGHSH and CDR2 LQKENI. The CDR3 covers 16 residues. Trimming removed 5 bases at V and 2 bases at J, with 16 bases between. The chain's CDR3 is CASSNTLSRAGNTIYF. In DNA form, the CDR3 reads TGTGCCAGCTCAAACACCCTATCTCGCGCTGGAAACACCATATATTTT.

The gene calls are TRBV12-5 and TRBJ2-5; no clear D gene. CDR1 LGHNT and CDR2 FRNRAP come from the germline V gene. V shed 1 base and J shed 4 bases, with 10 bases lying between them. The length of the CDR3 is 14 residues. The CDR3 bases are TGTGCTAGTGGTTTGGAACTACGCCCAGAGACCCAGTACTTC. This encodes CASGLELRPETQYF.

This sequence joins TRBV13 and TRBJ2-7; D not certain. The CDR3 has 14 amino acids. Germline V lookup: CDR1 PRHDT, CDR2 FYEKMQ (reference sequence). The V and J ends lost 5 bases and 7 bases respectively, with 18 bases between them. The CDR3 DNA reads as TGTGCCAGCAGCCACGCTAGTGATGTTCGGGAGCAGTACTTC. Its translation: CASSHASDVREQYF.

The J gene is TRBJ2-1, the V gene TRBV7-2, with 10 bases matching TRBD1. J gave up 4 bases and V 4 bases, and 7 bases lay outside the gene matches. The germline V gene has CDR1 SGHTA and CDR2 FQGNSA. The CDR3 is 16 amino acids. This chain's CDR3 is CASSSTRDRGYNEQFF. CDR3 nucleotide sequence: TGTGCCAGCAGCTCTACCCGGGACAGGGGATACAATGAGCAGTTCTTC.